This T cell receptor (beta chain) was obtained from a study of blood T cell repertoires in COVID-19. For the study at large: Whether acute or convalescent, the COVID-19 samples came from the United States, Italy and Spain. The analysed material was cDNA or gDNA that came from T cells, B-cell-depleted T cells, or PBMCs.

CDR3 length: 14 residues. CDR1 and CDR2 from the germline V gene are SGDLS and YYNGEE. Deletions cut 2 bases from V and 5 bases from J, with 13 bases between. In the authors' methods: How many nucleated cells were present was estimated from reference gene primer amplification. TCRdb's table, derived via immunoSEQ multiplex PCR, lists solely in-frame clones and lacks some. V, J and clone size are those of that table, while D and trimming were read from the DNA. Of about 130,000 clones listed, approximately 86% are singletons. The source material was peripheral blood. This TCR was recovered from a woman aged 45-65 years who had recovered from COVID-19. The chain joins TRBV9 to TRBJ1-1; the D gene is possibly TRBD1 (5 bases). The CDR3, as DNA: TGTGCCAGCAGCGTTCTGCAGGGAGGAACTGAAGCTTTCTTT. This encodes CASSVLQGGTEAFF.